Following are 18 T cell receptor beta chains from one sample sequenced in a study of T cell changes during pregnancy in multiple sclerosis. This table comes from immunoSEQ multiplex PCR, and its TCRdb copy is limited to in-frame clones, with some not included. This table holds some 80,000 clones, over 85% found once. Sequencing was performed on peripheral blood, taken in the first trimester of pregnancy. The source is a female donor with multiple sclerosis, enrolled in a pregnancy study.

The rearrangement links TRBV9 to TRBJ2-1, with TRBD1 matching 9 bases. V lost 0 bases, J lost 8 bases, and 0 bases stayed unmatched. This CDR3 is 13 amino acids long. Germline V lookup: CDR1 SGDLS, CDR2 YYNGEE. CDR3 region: CASSVGTGDEQFF. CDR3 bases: TGTGCCAGCAGCGTAGGGACAGGGGATGAGCAGTTCTTC.

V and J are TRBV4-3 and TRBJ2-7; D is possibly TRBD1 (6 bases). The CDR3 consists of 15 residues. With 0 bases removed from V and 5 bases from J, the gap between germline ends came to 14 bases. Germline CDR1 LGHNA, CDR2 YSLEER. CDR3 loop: CASSQDPRGLNEQYF. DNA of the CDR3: TGCGCCAGCAGCCAAGATCCCAGGGGCTTAAACGAGCAGTACTTC.

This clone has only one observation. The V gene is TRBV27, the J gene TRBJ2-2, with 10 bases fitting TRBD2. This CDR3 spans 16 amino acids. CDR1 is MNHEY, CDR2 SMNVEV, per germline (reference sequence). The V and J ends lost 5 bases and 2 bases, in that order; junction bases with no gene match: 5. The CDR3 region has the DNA TGTGCCAGCAGTGGATCTAGCGGGAGCAACACCGGGGAGCTGTTTTTT. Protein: CASSGSSGSNTGELFF.

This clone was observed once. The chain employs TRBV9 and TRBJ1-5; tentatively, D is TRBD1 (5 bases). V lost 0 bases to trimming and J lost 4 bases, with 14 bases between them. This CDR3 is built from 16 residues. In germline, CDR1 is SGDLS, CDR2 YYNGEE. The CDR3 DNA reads TGTGCCAGCAGCGTAGGACGGGGGATCCTTAATCAGCCCCAGCATTTT. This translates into CASSVGRGILNQPQHF.

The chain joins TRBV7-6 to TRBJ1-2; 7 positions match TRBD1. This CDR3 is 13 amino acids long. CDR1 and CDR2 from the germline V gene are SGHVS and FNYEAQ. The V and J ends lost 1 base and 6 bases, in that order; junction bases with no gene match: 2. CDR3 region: CASSLDRGDGYTF. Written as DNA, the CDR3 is TGTGCCAGCAGCTTAGACAGGGGCGATGGCTACACCTTC.

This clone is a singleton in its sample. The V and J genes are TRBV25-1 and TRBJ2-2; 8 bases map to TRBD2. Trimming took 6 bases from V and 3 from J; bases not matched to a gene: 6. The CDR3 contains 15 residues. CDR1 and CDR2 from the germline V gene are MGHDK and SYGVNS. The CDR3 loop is CASRASGPDTGELFF. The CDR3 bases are TGTGCCAGCAGGGCTAGCGGGCCAGACACCGGGGAGCTGTTTTTT.

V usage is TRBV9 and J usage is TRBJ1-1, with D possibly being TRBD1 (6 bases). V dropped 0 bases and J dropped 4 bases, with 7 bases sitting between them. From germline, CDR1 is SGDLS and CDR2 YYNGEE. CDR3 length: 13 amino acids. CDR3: CASSVGDITEAFF. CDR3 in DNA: TGTGCCAGCAGCGTAGGGGACATCACTGAAGCTTTCTTT. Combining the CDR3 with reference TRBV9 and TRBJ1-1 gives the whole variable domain DSGVTQTPKHLITATGQRVTLRCSPRSGDLSVYWYQQSLDQGLQFLIQYYNGEERAKGNILERFSAQQFPDLHSELNLSSLELGDSALYFCASSVGDITEAFFGQGTRLTVV.

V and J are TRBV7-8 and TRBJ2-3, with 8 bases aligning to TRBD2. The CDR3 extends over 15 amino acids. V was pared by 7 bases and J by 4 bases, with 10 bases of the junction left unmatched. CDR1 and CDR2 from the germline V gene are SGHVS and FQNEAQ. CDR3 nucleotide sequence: TGTGCCAGCACCTACTCGGGGGGGCCCCCAGATACGCAGTATTTT. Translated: CASTYSGGPPDTQYF. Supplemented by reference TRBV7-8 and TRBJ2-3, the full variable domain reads GAGVSQSPRYKVAKRGQDVALRCDPISGHVSLFWYQQALGQGPEFLTYFQNEAQLDKSGLPSDRFFAERPEGSVSTLKIQRTQQEDSAVYLCASTYSGGPPDTQYFGPGTRLTVL.

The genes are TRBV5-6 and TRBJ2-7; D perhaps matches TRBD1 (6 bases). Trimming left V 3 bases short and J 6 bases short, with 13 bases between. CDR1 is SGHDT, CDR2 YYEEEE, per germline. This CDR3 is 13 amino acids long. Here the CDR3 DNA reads TGTGCCAGCAGCTATAACAGGGTAAGCGAGCAGTACTTC. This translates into CASSYNRVSEQYF. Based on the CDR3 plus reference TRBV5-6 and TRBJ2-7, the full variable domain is DAGVTQSPTHLIKTRGQQVTLRCSPKSGHDTVSWYQQALGQGPQFIFQYYEEEERQRGNFPDRFSGHQFPNYSSELNVNALLLGDSALYLCASSYNRVSEQYFGPGTRLTVT.

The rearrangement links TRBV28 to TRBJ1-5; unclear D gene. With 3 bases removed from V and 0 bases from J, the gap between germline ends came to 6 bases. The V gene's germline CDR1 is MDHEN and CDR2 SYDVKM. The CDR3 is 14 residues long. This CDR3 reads CASSFRGSNQPQHF. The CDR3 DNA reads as TGTGCCAGCAGTTTTCGCGGTAGCAATCAGCCCCAGCATTTT.

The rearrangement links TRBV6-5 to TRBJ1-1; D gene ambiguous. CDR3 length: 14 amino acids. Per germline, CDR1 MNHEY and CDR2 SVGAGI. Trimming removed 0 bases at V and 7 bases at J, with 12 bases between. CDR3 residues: CASSYSSSILEAFF. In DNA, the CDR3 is TGTGCCAGCAGTTACTCCTCGTCGATACTTGAAGCTTTCTTT.

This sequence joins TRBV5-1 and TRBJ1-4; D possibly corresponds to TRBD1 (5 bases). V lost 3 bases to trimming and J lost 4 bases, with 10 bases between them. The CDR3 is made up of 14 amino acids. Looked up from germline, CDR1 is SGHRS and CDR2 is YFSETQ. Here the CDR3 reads CASSWGQSNEKLFF. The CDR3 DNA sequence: TGCGCCAGCAGCTGGGGCCAGAGTAATGAAAAACTGTTTTTT.

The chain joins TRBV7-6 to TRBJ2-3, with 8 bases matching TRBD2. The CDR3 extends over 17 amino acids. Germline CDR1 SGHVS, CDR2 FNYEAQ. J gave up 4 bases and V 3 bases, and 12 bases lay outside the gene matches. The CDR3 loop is CASSFPGGGEKADTQYF. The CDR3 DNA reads TGTGCCAGCAGCTTCCCCGGGGGGGGCGAAAAGGCAGATACGCAGTATTTT.

DNA of the CDR3: TGCGCCAGCAGCTTGGCGGGGACAGGGGGCAACGAGCAGTACTTC. Encoded protein: CASSLAGTGGNEQYF. The chain carries TRBV5-1 and TRBJ2-7; the match to TRBD1 covers 12 bases. The CDR3 runs 15 residues. J was trimmed by 5 bases and V by 0 bases; bases with no gene match: 3. From germline, CDR1 is SGHRS and CDR2 YFSETQ. Complete variable domain (other parts from reference TRBV5-1 and TRBJ2-7): KAGVTQTPRYLIKTRGQQVTLSCSPISGHRSVSWYQQTPGQGLQFLFEYFSETQRNKGNFPGRFSGRQFSNSRSEMNVSTLELGDSALYLCASSLAGTGGNEQYFGPGTRLTVT.

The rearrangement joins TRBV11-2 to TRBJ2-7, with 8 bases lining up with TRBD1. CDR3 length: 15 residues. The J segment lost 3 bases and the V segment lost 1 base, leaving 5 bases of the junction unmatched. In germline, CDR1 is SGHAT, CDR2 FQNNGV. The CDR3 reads CASSLATGDYYEQYF. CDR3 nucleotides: TGTGCCAGCAGCTTAGCGACAGGGGATTACTACGAGCAGTACTTC.

The CDR3, as DNA: TGTGCCAGCAGTGAAGGACAGATTCCCAATAATGAGCAGTTCTTC. Amino acid sequence: CASSEGQIPNNEQFF. The J gene is TRBJ2-1, the V gene TRBV25-1, with D perhaps matching TRBD1 (6 bases). Germline loops: CDR1 MGHDK, CDR2 SYGVNS. The V end lost 2 bases, the J end lost 7 bases, and 15 bases lay between the germline ends. The CDR3 covers 15 residues.

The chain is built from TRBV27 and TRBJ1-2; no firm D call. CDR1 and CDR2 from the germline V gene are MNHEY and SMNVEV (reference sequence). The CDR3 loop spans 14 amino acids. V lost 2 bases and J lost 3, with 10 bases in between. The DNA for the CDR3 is TGTGCCAGCAGTTTACGGCGTCAGGACTATGGCTACACCTTC. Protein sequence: CASSLRRQDYGYTF.

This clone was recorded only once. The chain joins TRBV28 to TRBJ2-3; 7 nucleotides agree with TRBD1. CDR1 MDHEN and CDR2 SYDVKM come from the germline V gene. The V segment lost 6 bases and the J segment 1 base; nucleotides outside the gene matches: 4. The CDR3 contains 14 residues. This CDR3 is CASSRDRGTDTQYF. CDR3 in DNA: TGTGCCAGCAGCCGCGACAGGGGCACAGATACGCAGTATTTT.